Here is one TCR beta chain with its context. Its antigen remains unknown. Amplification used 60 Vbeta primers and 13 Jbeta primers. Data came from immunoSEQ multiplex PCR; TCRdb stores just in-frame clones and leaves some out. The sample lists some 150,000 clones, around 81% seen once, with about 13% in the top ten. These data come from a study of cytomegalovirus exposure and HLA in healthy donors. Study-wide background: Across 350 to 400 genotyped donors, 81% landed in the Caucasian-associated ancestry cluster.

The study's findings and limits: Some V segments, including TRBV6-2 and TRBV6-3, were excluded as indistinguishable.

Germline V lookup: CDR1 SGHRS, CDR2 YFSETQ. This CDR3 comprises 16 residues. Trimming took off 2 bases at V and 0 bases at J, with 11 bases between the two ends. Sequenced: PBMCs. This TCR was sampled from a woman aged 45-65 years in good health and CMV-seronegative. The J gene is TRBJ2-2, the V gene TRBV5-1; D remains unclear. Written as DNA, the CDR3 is TGCGCCAGCAGCTTAATTGGAGCATCGAACACCGGGGAGCTGTTTTTT. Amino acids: CASSLIGASNTGELFF. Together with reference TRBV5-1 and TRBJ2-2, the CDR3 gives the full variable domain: KAGVTQTPRYLIKTRGQQVTLSCSPISGHRSVSWYQQTPGQGLQFLFEYFSETQRNKGNFPGRFSGRQFSNSRSEMNVSTLELGDSALYLCASSLIGASNTGELFFGEGSRLTVL.